One TCR beta chain is described in this entry. Antigen specificity is unknown. Naive-designated CD8 cells lacked CD45RO, were positively enriched for CCR7, and omitted terminally differentiated effector memory CD45RA+ cells. Caucasian adults residing in Nashville, Tennessee made up all the donors. The record originates from a study of shared clonotypes between healthy human individuals. Study results and caveats: Clonotypes that were shared across a handful of donors made up around 5% of naive CD4 clonotypes. Compared with memory subsets, naive subsets generally had larger estimated richness. There were few donors, and this limited the genetic and exposure-history diversity represented.

Germline CDR1 is SQVTM and CDR2 is ANQGSEA. This CDR3 spans 15 amino acids. V was clipped by 1 base and J by 3 bases; unmatched bases: 5. TCRdb's table, derived via immunoSEQ multiplex PCR, lists solely in-frame clones and lacks some. The data show about 2.1 million clones, 85% to 95% seen once. V and J are TRBV29-1 and TRBJ2-1; TRBD1 agrees at 8 bases. This TCR was sampled from a man aged 18 to 30 in good health. Some clones in this sample may be carry-over from other donors' samples. The sequenced sample consisted of naive CD8+ T cells from PBMCs. This CDR3 reads CSVEGTGGNYNEQFF. The CDR3 DNA is TGCAGCGTTGAAGGCACAGGGGGGAACTACAATGAGCAGTTCTTC.